What follows describes a single T cell receptor beta chain. The antigen it binds to is not known. No much larger clonotype is one base removed from it; base qualities were not supplied. The same CDR3 arises from other DNA sequences in this sample as well. Donors were healthy HIV-negative adults with no recently reported acute infections or vaccinations. Every donor was a Caucasian adult residing in Nashville, Tennessee, USA. CD4+ T cells were enriched through magnetic negative selection, after which naive cells were positively selected on CD45RA and the remaining negative fraction served as the memory subset. Blood was collected by leukapheresis, and PBMCs were isolated by Ficoll-Histopaque density gradient centrifugation and then cryopreserved in liquid nitrogen vapor phase. Analytical flow cytometry was used to check the purity and quantity of every magnetically sorted T cell population. Genomic DNA was isolated from every sorted fraction and measured by UV absorbance on a Nanodrop 2000c.

Using the deep immunoSEQ assay, multiplex PCR amplified TCR CDR3 regions from genomic DNA. Extracted genomic DNA from each cell subset was distributed evenly across all wells of several immunoSEQ 96-well plates, and each plate was treated as a replicate. For sorted subsets, each replicate PCR was loaded with roughly 0.2 ug genomic DNA, equivalent to approximately 27,000 T cell genomes. The purified libraries were quantified using a Qubit 3.0 fluorometer, sized with a Bioanalyzer 2100, and then quantified again using the KAPA Library Quantification kit. Every immunoSEQ 96-well plate was sequenced on a separate single-read 150-cycle Illumina NextSeq 550 flow cell. The authors processed their data as follows. Because the immunoSEQ output held only junctional sequences and lacked quality scores, the filtering could not match the filtering applied to full-length reads. Sequences were annotated with PyIR, a Python wrapper for IgBLAST v1.9, and V/J genes and CDR3 were assigned using IMGT germline references. Reads with weak V/J assignments (E-value above 1e-6), missing CDR3, stop codons, out-of-frame junctions, or ambiguous translated residues were removed. A V3J clonotype was defined by an identical inferred V gene, J gene, and CDR3 amino acid sequence. To compute the percentage overlap between repertoires, the number of shared unique clonotypes was divided by the size of the smaller repertoire. Richness of each repertoire was evaluated using RTK rarefaction, the Chao1 estimator, and Recon v2.1 estimates of unobserved clonotypes. Generation probabilities were computed with OLGA for all TCRbeta clonotypes obtained by the gDNA method from four donors. In TCRdb, the immuneACCESS table is reduced to in-frame sequences with V and J assigned. These tables do not hold every clone; where another copy was compared, an unresolved V gene accounts for under half, and the others remain unexplained. V and J calls plus clone size are reproduced from that table; the DNA served to infer D and trimming. The sample table contains some 2.3 million clones; only one count was recorded for approximately 93% of them. The ten most abundant clones make up 0.3% to 0.4% of the sample.

V drops 5 bases and J drops 2 bases, leaving 4 bases in between. The germline V gene specifies SNHLY as CDR1 and FYNNEI as CDR2. From the cysteine up to the phenylalanine, the CDR3 has a length of 11 residues. Of the read, only the CDR3 DNA is kept; its 33 bases are in frame from base 1. This sample is drawn from a study of shared clonotypes between healthy human individuals (TCRdb year 2020). Background for the entire study: The cohort included a few men and a couple of women between 18 and 49 years of age. Per donor, leukapheresis produced somewhere between about 0.8 and 9 billion PBMCs. Libraries were prepared and TCR repertoires were sequenced by different laboratories using diverse techniques, in order to increase sequencing depth and limit assay-specific biases. The study deeply sequenced blood TCR repertoires of several healthy adults to estimate repertoire size and the extent of clonotype sharing between individuals. For each donor, CD4 naive and CD4 memory were each run on three plates, CD8 naive on two plates, and CD8 memory on one plate.

General study outcomes and caveats: The small number of donors limited the genetic and exposure-history diversity represented. Compared with non-shared clonotypes, clonotypes shared by all four sorted-subset donors had higher generation probabilities. Only blood was sampled, and tissue TCR repertoires likely differ from those in blood. Incomplete sequencing was indicated by rarefaction of sorted-subset datasets, despite the large sequencing depth. Sharing across several donors was observed for approximately 5% of naive CD4, under 4% of naive CD8, 2% to 2.5% of memory CD4, and around 0.4% of memory CD8 clonotypes. Naive subsets generally had larger estimated clonotype richness than memory subsets did. Based on pairwise subsampling, the degree of clonotype sharing among donors was expected to be affected by sequencing depth.

The chain links TRBV2 with TRBJ2-7, with the D gene not clear enough to name. This sequence originates from a man younger than 30 in good health. Some clones in this sample may be carry-over from other donors' samples. What was sequenced was naive CD4+ T cells from PBMCs. Interpreted using the paper, the cell subset or site label stands for: CD45RA+ positively selected. In nucleotides, the sequence is TGTGCCAGCAGTCCCACCTACGAGCAGTACTTC. It translates as CASSPTYEQYF.